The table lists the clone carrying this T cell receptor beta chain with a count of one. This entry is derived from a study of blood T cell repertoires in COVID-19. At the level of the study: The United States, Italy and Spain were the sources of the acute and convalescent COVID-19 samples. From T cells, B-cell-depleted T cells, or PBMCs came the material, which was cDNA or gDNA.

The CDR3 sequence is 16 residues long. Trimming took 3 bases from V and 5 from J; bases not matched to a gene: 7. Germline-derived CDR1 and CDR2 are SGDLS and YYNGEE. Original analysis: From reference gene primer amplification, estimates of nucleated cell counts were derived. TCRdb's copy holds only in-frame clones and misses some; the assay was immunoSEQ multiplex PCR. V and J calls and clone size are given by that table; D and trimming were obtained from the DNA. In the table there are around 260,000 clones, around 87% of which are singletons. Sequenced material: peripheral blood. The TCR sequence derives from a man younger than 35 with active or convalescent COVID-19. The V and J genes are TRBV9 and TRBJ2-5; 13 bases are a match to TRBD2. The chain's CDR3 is CASSDTSGRAIETQYF. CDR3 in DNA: TGTGCCAGCAGCGATACTAGCGGGAGGGCTATCGAGACCCAGTACTTC.